This T cell receptor (beta chain) emerged from a study of T-cell memory formation after mild COVID-19. Germline CDR1 reads LGHDT; CDR2 reads YNNKEL (reference sequence). This CDR3 is built from 14 residues. V lost 5 bases, J lost 6 bases, and 17 bases lay in between. TCRalpha and TCRbeta libraries used 5'RACE with constant-segment primers and UMIs. One entry per CDR3 protein, called by TCRdb with MiXCR from the 5' RACE reads. The top ten hold 23% of the sample, which has hundreds of thousands of distinct CDR3 sequences, roughly 15% seen once. The sequence was collected from a man younger than 35 who had mild COVID-19 (a few samples of this study predate the infection). Cell type and time point are not known. Sequenced sample: PBMCs or a T cell subset sorted from them (not recorded which). The rearrangement uses TRBV3-1 and TRBJ2-7, with D perhaps given as TRBD1 or TRBD2 (5 bases each). The CDR3 loop is CASSSGAHEVEQYF. The CDR3 nucleotides read TGTGCCAGCAGCTCCGGGGCTCACGAGGTCGAGCAGTACTTC.